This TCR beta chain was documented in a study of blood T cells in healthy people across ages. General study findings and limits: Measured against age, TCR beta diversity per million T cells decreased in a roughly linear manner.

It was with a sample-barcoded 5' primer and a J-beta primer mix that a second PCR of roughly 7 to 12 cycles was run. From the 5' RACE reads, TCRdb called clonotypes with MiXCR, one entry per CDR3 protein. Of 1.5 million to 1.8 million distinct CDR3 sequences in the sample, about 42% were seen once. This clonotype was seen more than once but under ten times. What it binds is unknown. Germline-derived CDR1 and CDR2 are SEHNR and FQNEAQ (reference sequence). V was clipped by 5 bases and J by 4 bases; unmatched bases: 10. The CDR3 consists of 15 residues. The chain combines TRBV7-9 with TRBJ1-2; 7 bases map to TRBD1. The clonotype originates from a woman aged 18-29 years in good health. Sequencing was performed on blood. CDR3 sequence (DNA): TGTGCCAGCAGCGTCTTTGAGACAGGGTTCTATGGCTACACCTTC. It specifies CASSVFETGFYGYTF.